This T cell receptor beta chain emerged from a study of blood T cells in healthy people across ages. Germline V gene lookup returns CDR1 LGHNA and CDR2 YSLEER. V gave up 1 base and J gave up 3 bases, with 7 bases separating them. This CDR3 has 13 residues. A sample-barcoded 5' primer and a J-beta primer mix were used in a second PCR of roughly 7 to 12 cycles. Each cDNA molecule received a tag from a template-switch adaptor that had 12 random nucleotides. Each sample provided no less than 3 million CDR3-containing paired-end reads. TCRdb passed the 5' RACE reads through MiXCR, listing each CDR3 protein once. The table lists about 670,000 distinct CDR3 sequences, about 43% of them singletons. This clonotype was detected ten times or more. Its antigen is currently unknown. General observations from the study: The long-lived group displayed more naive CD4+ cells, plus higher diversity, than the aged donors did. Roughly linearly, TCR beta diversity per million T cells fell as age increased.

This rearrangement joins TRBV4-3 to TRBJ2-7; D gene ambiguous. The TCR originated in a man aged 80 or over in good health. Material for sequencing was blood. CDR3 sequence: CASSQVRSYEQYF. As DNA, the CDR3 is TGCGCCAGCAGCCAAGTAAGAAGCTACGAGCAGTACTTC.